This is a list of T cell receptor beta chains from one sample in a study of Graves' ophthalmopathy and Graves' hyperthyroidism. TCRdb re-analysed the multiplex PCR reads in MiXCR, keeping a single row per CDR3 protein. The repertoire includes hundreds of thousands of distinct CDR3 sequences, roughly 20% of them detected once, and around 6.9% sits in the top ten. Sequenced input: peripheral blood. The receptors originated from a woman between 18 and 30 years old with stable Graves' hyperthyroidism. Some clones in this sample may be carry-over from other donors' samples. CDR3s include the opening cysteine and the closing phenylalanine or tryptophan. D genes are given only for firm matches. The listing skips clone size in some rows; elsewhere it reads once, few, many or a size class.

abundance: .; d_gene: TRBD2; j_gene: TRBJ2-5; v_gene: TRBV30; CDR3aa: CAWSVLRGNQETQYF; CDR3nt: TGTGCCTGGAGTGTATTGCGGGGGAACCAAGAGACCCAGTACTTC
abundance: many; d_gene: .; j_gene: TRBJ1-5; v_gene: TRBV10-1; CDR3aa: CASSDSGNQPQHF; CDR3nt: TGCGCCAGCAGTGATTCAGGGAATCAGCCCCAGCATTTT
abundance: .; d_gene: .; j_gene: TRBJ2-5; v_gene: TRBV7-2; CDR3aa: CASSFATRETQYF; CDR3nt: TGTGCCAGCAGCTTTGCTACTCGGGAGACCCAGTACTTC
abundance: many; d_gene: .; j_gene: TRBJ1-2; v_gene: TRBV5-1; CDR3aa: CASSPKGSRINWQTHNYGYTF; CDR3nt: TGCGCCAGCAGCCCCAAGGGTTCAAGGATAAATTGGCAGACACATAACTATGGCTACACCTTC
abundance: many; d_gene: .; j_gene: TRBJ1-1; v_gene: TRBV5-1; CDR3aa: CASSFKPTEAFF; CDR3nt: TGCGCCAGCAGCTTCAAACCCACTGAAGCTTTCTTT
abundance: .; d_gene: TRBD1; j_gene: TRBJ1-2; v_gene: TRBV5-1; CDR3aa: CASSRWTGGEYGYTF; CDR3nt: TGCGCCAGCAGCCGATGGACAGGGGGCGAGTATGGCTACACCTTC
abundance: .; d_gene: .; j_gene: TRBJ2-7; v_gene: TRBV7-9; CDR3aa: CASSSGPPEQYF; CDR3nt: TGTGCCAGCAGCTCCGGACCCCCCGAGCAGTACTTC
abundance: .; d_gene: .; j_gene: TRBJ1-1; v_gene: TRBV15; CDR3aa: CATSRPGGSMNTEAFF; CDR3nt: TGTGCCACCAGCAGACCCGGTGGCAGCATGAACACTGAAGCTTTCTTT
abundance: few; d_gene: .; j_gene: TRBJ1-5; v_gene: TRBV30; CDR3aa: CAWSSINWDGQPQHF; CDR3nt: TGTGCCTGGAGTTCGATTAACTGGGACGGTCAGCCCCAGCATTTT
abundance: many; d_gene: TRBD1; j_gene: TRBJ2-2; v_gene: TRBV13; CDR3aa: CASSYGTGTNTGELFF; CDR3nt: TGTGCCAGCAGTTACGGGACAGGGACGAACACCGGGGAGCTGTTTTTT
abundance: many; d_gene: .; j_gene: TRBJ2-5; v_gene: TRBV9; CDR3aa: CASSGVQETQYF; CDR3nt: TGTGCCAGCAGCGGCGTCCAAGAGACCCAGTACTTC
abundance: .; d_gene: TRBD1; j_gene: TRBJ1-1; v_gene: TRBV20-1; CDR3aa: CSATILTGDTEAFF; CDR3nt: TGCAGTGCCACCATCCTGACAGGGGACACTGAAGCTTTCTTT
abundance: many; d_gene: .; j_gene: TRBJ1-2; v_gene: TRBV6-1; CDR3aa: CASSESLLIGGYTF; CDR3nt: TGTGCCAGCAGTGAAAGTCTCTTAATCGGTGGCTACACCTTC
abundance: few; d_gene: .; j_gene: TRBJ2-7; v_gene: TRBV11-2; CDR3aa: CASSHYRDGWDKGQYF; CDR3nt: TGTGCCAGCAGCCACTACCGGGACGGCTGGGACAAGGGGCAGTACTTC
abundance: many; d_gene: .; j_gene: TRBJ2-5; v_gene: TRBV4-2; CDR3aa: CASSQVEGGGETQYF; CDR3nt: TGTGCCAGCAGCCAAGTAGAGGGTGGGGGGGAGACCCAGTACTTC
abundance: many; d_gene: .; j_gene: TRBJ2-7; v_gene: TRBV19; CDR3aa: CASSQGQSLAYEQYF; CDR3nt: TGTGCCAGTAGTCAAGGACAGTCCCTAGCCTACGAGCAGTACTTC
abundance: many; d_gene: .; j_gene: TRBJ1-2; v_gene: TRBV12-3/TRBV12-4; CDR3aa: CASSQGAEGYTF; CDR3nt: TGTGCCAGCAGTCAGGGAGCAGAGGGCTACACCTTC
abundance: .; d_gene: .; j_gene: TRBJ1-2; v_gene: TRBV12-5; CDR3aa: CASGLGQGGDYGYTF; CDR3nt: TGTGCTAGTGGTTTGGGGCAGGGAGGGGACTATGGCTACACCTTC
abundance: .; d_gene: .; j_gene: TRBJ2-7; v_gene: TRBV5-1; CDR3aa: CASSLGNRALDEQYF; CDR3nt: TGCGCCAGCAGCTTGGGAAACAGGGCTCTGGACGAGCAGTACTTC
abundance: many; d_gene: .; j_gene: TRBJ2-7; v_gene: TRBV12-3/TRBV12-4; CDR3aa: CASSRGTPGEQYF; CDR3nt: TGTGCCAGCAGTCGAGGGACTCCGGGGGAGCAGTACTTC
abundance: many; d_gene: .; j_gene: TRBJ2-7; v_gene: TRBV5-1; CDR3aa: CASSFKPGSEQYF; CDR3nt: TGCGCCAGCAGCTTTAAGCCAGGGAGCGAGCAGTACTTC
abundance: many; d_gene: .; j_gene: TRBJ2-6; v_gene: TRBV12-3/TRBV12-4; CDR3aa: CASSLGRINSGANVLTF; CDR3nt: TGTGCCAGCAGCCTGGGACGGATCAACTCTGGGGCCAACGTCCTGACTTTC
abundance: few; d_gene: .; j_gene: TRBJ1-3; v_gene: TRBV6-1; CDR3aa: CASSETGYVSGNTIYF; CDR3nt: TGTGCCAGCAGTGAAACCGGTTATGTCTCTGGAAACACCATATATTTT
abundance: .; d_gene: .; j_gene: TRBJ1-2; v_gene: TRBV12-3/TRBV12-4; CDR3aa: CASTGVLGGAGYGYTF; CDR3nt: TGTGCCAGCACGGGGGTGCTGGGGGGCGCCGGCTATGGCTACACCTTC
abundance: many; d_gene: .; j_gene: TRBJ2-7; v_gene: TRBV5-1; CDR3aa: CASSLLTPTYEQYF; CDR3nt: TGCGCCAGCAGCTTACTAACACCTACCTACGAGCAGTACTTC
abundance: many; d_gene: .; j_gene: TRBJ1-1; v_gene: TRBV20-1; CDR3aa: CSAIPLGQGGTEAFF; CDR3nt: TGCAGTGCTATCCCACTGGGGCAGGGTGGTACTGAAGCTTTCTTT
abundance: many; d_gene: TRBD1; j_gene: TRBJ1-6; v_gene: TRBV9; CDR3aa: CASSGTGAYNSPLHF; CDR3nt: TGTGCCAGCAGCGGGACAGGAGCCTATAATTCACCCCTCCACTTT
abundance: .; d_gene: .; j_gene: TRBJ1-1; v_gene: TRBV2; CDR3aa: CASLNPRGLNTEAFF; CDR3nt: TGTGCCAGCCTTAACCCCAGGGGTCTGAACACTGAAGCTTTCTTT
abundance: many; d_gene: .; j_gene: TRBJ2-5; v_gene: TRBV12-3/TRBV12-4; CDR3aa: CASSLRTVLQTQYF; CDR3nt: TGTGCCAGCAGTTTAAGGACTGTTTTGCAGACCCAGTACTTC
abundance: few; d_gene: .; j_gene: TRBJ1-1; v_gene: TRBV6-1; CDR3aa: CATWTANTEALF; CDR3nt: TGTGCCACGTGGACAGCGAACACTGAAGCTCTCTTT
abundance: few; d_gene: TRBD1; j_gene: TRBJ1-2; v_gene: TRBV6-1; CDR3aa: CASEGGDRNGYTF; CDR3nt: TGTGCCAGCGAAGGAGGGGACAGGAATGGCTACACCTTC
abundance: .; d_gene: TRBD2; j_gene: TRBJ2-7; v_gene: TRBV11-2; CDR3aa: CASSLLEGTSGGYEQYF; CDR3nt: TGTGCCAGCAGCCTCCTAGAAGGGACTAGCGGGGGCTACGAGCAGTACTTC
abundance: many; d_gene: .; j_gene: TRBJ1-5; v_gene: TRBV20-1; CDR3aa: CSAQGRSNQPQHF; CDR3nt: TGCAGTGCACAGGGTAGGAGCAATCAGCCCCAGCATTTT
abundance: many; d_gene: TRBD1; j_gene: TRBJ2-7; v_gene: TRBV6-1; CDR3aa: CASSADRGYEQYF; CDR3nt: TGTGCCAGCAGTGCCGACAGGGGCTACGAGCAGTACTTC
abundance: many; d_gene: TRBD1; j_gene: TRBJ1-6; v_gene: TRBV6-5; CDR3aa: CASRRQGFDNSPLHF; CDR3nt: TGTGCCAGCAGGAGACAGGGATTTGACAATTCACCCCTCCACTTT
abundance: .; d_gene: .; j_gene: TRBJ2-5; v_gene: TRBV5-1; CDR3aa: CASSPVWGRETQYF; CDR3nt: TGCGCCAGCAGCCCTGTGTGGGGGCGGGAGACCCAGTACTTC
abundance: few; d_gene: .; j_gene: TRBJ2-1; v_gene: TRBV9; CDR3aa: CASSTFSRENEQFF; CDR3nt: TGTGCCAGCAGCACATTCTCCCGGGAAAATGAGCAGTTCTTC
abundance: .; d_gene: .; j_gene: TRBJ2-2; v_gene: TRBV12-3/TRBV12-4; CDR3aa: CASGIAGLSGELFF; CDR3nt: TGTGCCAGCGGAATCGCGGGGCTCTCCGGGGAGCTGTTTTTT
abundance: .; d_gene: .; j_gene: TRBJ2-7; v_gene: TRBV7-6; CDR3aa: CASSPHIGASYEQYF; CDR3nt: TGTGCCAGCAGCCCACATATAGGAGCCTCCTACGAGCAGTACTTC
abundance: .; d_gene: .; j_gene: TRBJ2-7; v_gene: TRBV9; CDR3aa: CASSPAGALSYEQYF; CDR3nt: TGTGCCAGCAGCCCAGCCGGGGCCCTCTCCTACGAGCAGTACTTC
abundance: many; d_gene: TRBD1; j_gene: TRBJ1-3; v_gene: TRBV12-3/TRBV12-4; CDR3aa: CASSLDRGAGNTIYF; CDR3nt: TGTGCCAGCAGCCTCGACAGGGGCGCAGGAAACACCATATATTTT
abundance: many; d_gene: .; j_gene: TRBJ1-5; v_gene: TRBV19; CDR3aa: CASSIVHARKQPQHF; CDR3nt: TGTGCCAGTAGTATAGTGCACGCCAGAAAACAGCCCCAGCATTTT
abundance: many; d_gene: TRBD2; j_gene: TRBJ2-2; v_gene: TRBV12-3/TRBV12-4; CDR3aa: CASSSPSGNTGELFF; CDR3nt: TGTGCCAGCAGCTCCCCTAGCGGAAACACCGGGGAGCTGTTTTTT
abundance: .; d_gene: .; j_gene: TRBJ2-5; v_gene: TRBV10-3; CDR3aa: CAISAPDRQETQYF; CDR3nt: TGTGCCATCAGCGCTCCGGACAGACAAGAGACCCAGTACTTC
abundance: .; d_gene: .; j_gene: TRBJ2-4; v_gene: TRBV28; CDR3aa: CASSLAQTGKNIQYF; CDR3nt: TGTGCCAGCAGTTTGGCACAGACCGGCAAAAACATTCAGTACTTC
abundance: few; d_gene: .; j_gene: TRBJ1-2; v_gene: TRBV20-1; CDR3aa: CSAPGDTLNYGYTF; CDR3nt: TGCAGTGCTCCGGGGGACACACTTAACTATGGCTACACCTTC
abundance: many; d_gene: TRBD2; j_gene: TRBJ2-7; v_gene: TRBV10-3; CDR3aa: CAINGGTSGRGEQYF; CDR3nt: TGTGCCATCAATGGGGGGACTAGCGGGAGGGGAGAGCAGTACTTC
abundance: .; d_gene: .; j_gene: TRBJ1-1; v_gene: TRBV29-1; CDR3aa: CSVATNRLMNTEAFF; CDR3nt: TGCAGCGTTGCAACTAACAGGCTCATGAACACTGAAGCTTTCTTT
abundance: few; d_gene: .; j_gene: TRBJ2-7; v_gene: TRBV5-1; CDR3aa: CASSLSWVRSYEQYF; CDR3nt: TGCGCCAGCAGCTTGTCTTGGGTTCGCTCCTACGAGCAGTACTTC
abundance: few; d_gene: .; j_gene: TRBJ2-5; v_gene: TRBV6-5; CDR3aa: CASSYSQGGWETQYF; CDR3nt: TGTGCCAGCAGTTACTCGCAAGGCGGTTGGGAGACCCAGTACTTC
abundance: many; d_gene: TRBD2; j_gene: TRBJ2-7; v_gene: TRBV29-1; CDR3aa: CSVEGLAGPYEQYF; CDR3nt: TGCAGCGTTGAAGGTCTAGCGGGACCCTACGAGCAGTACTTC
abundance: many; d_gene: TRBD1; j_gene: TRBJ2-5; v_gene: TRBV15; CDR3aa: CATNPGQGWGETQYF; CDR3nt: TGTGCCACCAACCCGGGACAGGGGTGGGGAGAGACCCAGTACTTC
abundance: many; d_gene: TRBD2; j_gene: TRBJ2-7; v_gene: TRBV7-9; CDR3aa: CASSLASGGPYEQYF; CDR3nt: TGTGCCAGCAGCTTAGCAAGCGGGGGGCCCTACGAGCAGTACTTC
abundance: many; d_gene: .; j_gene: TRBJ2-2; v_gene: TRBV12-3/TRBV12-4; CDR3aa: CASSFRRTGELFF; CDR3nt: TGTGCCAGCAGTTTTAGGAGGACCGGGGAGCTGTTTTTT